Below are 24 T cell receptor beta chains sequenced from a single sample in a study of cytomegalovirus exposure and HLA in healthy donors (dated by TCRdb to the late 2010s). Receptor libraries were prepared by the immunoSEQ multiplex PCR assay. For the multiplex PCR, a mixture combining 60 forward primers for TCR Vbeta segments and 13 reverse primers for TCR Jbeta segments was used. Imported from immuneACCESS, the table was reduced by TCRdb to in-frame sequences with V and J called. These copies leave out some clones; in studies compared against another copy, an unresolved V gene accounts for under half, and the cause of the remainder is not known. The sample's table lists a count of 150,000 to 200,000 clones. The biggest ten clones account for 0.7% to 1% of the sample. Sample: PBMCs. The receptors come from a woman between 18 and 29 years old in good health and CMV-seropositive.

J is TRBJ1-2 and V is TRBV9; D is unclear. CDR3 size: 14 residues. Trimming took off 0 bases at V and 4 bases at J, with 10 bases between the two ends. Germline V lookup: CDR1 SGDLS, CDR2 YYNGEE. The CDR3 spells CASSVDSRSYGYTF. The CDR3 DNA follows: TGTGCCAGCAGCGTAGACAGTCGGTCCTATGGCTACACCTTC.

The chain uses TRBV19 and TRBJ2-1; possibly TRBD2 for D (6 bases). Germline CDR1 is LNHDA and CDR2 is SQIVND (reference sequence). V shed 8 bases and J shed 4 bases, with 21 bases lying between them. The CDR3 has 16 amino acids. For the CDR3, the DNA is TGTGCCAGTCTCCAAAAGCGGGTGTTTCTTTACAATGAGCAGTTCTTC. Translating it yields CASLQKRVFLYNEQFF.

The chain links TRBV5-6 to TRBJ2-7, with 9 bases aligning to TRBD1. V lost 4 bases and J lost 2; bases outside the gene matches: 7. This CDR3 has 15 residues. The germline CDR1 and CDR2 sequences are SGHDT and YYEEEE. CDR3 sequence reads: CASSGGTGITYEQYF. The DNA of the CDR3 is TGTGCCAGCAGCGGGGGGACAGGGATTACCTACGAGCAGTACTTC.

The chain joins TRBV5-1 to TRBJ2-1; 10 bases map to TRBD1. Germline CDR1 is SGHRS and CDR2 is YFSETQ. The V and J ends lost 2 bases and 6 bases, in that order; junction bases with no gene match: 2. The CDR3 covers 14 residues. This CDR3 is CASSFGQGGNEQFF. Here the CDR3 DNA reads TGCGCCAGCAGCTTTGGACAGGGGGGCAATGAGCAGTTCTTC.

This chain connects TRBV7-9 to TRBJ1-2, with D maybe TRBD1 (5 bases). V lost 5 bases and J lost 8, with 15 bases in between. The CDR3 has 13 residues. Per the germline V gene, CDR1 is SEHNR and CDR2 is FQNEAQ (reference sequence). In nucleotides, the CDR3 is TGTGCCAGCAGCGCTCAGGGCTTCGGCGGCTACACCTTC. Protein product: CASSAQGFGGYTF.

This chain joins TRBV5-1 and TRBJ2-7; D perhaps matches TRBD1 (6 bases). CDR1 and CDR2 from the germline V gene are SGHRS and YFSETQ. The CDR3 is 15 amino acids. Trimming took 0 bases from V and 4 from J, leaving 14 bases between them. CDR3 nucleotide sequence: TGCGCCAGCAGCTTGGCTGGCAGGGGCTGGTACGAGCAGTACTTC. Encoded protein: CASSLAGRGWYEQYF.

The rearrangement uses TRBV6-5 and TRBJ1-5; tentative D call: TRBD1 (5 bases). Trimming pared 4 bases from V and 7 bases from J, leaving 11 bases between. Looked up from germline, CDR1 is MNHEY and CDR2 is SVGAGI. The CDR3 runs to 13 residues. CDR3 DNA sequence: TGTGCCAGCAGTTTAGGGGCCCGCCAGCCCCAGCATTTT. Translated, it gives CASSLGARQPQHF.

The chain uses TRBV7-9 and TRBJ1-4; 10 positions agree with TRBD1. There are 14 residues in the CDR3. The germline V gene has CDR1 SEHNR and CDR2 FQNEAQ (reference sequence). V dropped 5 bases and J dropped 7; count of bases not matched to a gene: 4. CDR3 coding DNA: TGTGCCAGCAGCCGCGGGACAGGGGCTGAAAAACTGTTTTTT. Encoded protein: CASSRGTGAEKLFF.

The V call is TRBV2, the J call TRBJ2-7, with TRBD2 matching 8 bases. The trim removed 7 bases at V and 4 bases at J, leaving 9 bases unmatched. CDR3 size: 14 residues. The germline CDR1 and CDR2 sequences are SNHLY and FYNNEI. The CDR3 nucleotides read TGTGCCAGCAATGTTCGGGAGGGTATATACGAGCAGTACTTC. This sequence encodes CASNVREGIYEQYF.

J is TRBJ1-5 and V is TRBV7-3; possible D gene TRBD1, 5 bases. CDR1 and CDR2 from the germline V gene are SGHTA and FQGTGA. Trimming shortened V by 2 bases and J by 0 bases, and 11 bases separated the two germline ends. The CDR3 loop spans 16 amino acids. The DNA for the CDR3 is TGTGCCAGCAGCTTATTCCGGACACCTAGCAATCAGCCCCAGCATTTT. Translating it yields CASSLFRTPSNQPQHF.

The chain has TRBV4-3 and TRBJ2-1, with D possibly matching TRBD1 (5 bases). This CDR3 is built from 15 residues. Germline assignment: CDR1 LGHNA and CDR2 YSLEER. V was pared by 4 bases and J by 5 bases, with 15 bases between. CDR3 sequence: CASSLEPRVDNEQFF. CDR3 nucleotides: TGCGCCAGCAGCCTAGAACCCAGGGTTGACAATGAGCAGTTCTTC.

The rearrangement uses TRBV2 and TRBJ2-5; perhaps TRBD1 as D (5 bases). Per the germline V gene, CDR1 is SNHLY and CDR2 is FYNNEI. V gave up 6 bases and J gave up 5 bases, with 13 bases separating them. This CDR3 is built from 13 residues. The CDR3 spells CASSETDGETQYF. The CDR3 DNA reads TGTGCCAGCAGCGAGACAGACGGGGAGACCCAGTACTTC.

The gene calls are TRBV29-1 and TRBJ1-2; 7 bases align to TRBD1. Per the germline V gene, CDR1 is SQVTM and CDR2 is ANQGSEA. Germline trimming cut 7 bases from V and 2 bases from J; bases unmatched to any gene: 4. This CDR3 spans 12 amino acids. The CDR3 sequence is CSGQGDNYGYTF. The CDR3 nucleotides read TGCAGCGGCCAGGGGGACAACTATGGCTACACCTTC.

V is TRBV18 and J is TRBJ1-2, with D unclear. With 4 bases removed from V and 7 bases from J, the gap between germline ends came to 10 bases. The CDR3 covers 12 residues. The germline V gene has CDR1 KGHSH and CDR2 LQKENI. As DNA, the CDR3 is TGTGCCAGCTCACAGGGAGGAAGTGGCTACACCTTC. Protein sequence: CASSQGGSGYTF.

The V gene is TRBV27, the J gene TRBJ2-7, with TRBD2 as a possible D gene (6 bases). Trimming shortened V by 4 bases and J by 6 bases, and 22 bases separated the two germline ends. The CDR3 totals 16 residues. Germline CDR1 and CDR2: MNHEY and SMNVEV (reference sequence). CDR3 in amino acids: CASSSQLGSGPSEQYF. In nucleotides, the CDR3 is TGTGCCAGCAGTTCCCAGTTGGGTAGCGGTCCTTCCGAGCAGTACTTC.

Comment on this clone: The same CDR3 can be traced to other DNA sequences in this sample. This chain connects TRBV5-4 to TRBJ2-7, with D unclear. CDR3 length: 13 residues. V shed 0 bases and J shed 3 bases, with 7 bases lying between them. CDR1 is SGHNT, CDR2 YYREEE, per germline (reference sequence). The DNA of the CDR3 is TGTGCCAGCAGCTTGGATCGAGTCTACGAGCAGTACTTC. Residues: CASSLDRVYEQYF.

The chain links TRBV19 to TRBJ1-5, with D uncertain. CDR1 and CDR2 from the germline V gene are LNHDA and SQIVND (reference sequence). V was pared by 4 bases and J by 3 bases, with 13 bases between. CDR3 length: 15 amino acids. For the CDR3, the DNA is TGTGCCAGTAGTAACCCCGGACTGATCAATCAGCCCCAGCATTTT. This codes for CASSNPGLINQPQHF.

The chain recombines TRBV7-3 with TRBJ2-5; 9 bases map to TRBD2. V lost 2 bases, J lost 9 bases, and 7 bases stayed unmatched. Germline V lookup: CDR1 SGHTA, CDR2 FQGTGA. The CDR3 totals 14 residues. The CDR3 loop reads CASSLEGTSSAQYF. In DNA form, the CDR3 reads TGTGCCAGCAGCTTAGAAGGGACTAGCTCGGCCCAGTACTTC.

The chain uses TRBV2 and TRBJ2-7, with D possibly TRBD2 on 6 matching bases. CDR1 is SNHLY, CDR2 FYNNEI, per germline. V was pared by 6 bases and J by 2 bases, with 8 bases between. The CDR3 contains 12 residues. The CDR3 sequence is CASREGAYEQYF. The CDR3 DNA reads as TGTGCCAGCAGGGAGGGAGCCTACGAGCAGTACTTC.

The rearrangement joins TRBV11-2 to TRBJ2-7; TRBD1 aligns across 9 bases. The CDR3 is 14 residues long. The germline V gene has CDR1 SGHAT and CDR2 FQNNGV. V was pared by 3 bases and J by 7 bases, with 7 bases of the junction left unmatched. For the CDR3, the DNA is TGTGCCAGCAGCTTCAGGACAGGGGAGGAAGAGCAGTACTTC. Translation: CASSFRTGEEEQYF.

This chain's CDR3 is CASSQAGTASSYEQYF. Here the CDR3 DNA reads TGTGCCAGCAGCCAAGCCGGGACTGCAAGCTCCTACGAGCAGTACTTC. The chain couples TRBV6-6 to TRBJ2-7, with D possibly TRBD2 on 6 matching bases. The V gene lost 6 bases and the J gene lost 0 bases, with 18 bases spanning the gap. The CDR3 loop spans 16 amino acids. CDR1 MNHNY and CDR2 SVGAGI come from the germline V gene (reference sequence).

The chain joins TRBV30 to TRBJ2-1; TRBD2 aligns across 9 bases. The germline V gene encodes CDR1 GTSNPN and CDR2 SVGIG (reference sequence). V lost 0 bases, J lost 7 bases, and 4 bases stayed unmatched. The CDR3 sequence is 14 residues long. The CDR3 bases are TGTGCCTGGAGTGTACGAGCGGGAGGTAATGAGCAGTTCTTC. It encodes CAWSVRAGGNEQFF.

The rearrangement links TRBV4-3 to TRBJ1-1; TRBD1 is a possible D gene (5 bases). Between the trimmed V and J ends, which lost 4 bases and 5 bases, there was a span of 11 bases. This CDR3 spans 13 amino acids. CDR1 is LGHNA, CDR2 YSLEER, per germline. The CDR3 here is CASSPGGGTEAFF. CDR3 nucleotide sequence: TGCGCCAGCAGCCCCGGGGGAGGAACTGAAGCTTTCTTT.

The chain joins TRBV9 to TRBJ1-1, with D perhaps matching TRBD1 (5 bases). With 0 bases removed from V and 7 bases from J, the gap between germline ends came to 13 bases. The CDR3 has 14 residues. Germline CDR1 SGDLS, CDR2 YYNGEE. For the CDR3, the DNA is TGTGCCAGCAGCGTAGTAGCGCTCGGGGGTGAAGCTTTCTTT. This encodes CASSVVALGGEAFF.